A single sample gave rise to the 28 T cell receptor beta chains below, sequenced in a study of vaccination and CD4 T cells after COVID-19. Their antigens are not known. Documented time point: late sampling 161 to 241 days after vaccination in three convalescent patients. The treatment was: roughly 10-day PBMC culture with coronavirus spike peptide pools or control peptides (ViraFEST assay). The assay that was used to sequence DNA from cultured CD4+ T cells was the Oncomine TCR Beta short-read assay. A single record per CDR3 protein comes from TCRdb applying MiXCR to the PCR reads. Altogether 20,000 to 30,000 distinct CDR3 sequences are present, 36% being singletons, with the ten largest covering more than 3%. The starting material was CD4+ T cells from blood, cultured in vitro, obtained about 7 months after SARS-CoV-2 vaccination. These receptor sequences come from a human donor who had recovered from COVID-19.

CDR3 sequence: CASSPIQAGLNEQFF. The CDR3 DNA sequence: TGTGCCAGCAGTCCGATTCAAGCTGGGTTAAATGAGCAGTTCTTC. The gene calls are TRBV28 and TRBJ2-1; D unclear. The CDR3 length is 15 residues. CDR1 and CDR2 from the germline V gene are MDHEN and SYDVKM. V shed 5 bases and J shed 7 bases, with 18 bases lying between them.

This clonotype is labeled as medium-sized. The V gene is TRBV15, the J gene TRBJ2-3, with D tentatively TRBD2 (5 bases). Deletions cut 2 bases from V and 3 bases from J, with 9 bases between. This CDR3 is built from 14 residues. The germline V gene has CDR1 LNHNV and CDR2 YYDKDF (reference sequence). The CDR3 spells CATSRTSSTDTQYF. CDR3 sequence (DNA): TGTGCCACCAGCAGAACTAGTTCTACAGATACGCAGTATTTT.

In this sample, this clonotype turned up a few times. The CDR3 DNA reads as TGTGCCAGCACCCCATTGGGAAGGACATCGTACGAGCAGTACTTC. Its translation: CASTPLGRTSYEQYF. The rearrangement uses TRBV27 and TRBJ2-7, with D perhaps TRBD1 (5 bases). V was pared by 7 bases and J by 4 bases, with 20 bases between. This CDR3 contains 15 residues. Germline CDR1 is MNHEY and CDR2 is SMNVEV (reference sequence).

This CDR3 is CASSAMGERNGYTF. CDR3 DNA sequence: TGTGCCAGCAGTGCCATGGGTGAAAGGAATGGCTACACCTTC. This chain joins TRBV25-1 and TRBJ1-2, with D unclear. The germline V and J ends were trimmed by 4 bases and 6 bases, with 15 bases remaining between them. CDR1 and CDR2 (germline): MGHDK, SYGVNS. The CDR3 covers 14 residues.

There are a few counts of this clonotype. The chain recombines TRBV7-7 with TRBJ2-5, with D hard to call. The V gene lost 4 bases and the J gene lost 1 base, with 10 bases spanning the gap. The CDR3 totals 14 residues. Germline CDR1 and CDR2: SSHAT and FNYEAQ (reference sequence). For the CDR3, the DNA is TGTGCCAGCAGCTCCGTTAGGTCCCAAGAGACCCAGTACTTC. This translates into CASSSVRSQETQYF.

The rearrangement uses TRBV5-1 and TRBJ1-6; D gene uncertain. Germline V gene sequence: CDR1 SGHRS, CDR2 YFSETQ. V was clipped by 1 base and J by 5 bases, with 10 bases between them. The CDR3 totals 15 residues. CDR3 sequence reads: CASSLLRADNSPLHF. The CDR3 nucleotides are TGCGCCAGCAGCTTGCTCCGGGCTGATAATTCACCCCTCCACTTT.

The V gene is TRBV24-1, the J gene TRBJ2-7, with 12 bases fitting TRBD2. The CDR3 extends over 13 amino acids. From germline, CDR1 is KGHDR and CDR2 SFDVKD. Trimming at V came to 11 bases and at J to 5 bases, leaving 6 bases not matched to a gene. The CDR3 loop is CAIRLAGVHEQYF. The CDR3 nucleotides read TGTGCCATCCGACTAGCGGGAGTACACGAGCAGTACTTC.

The chain has TRBV28 and TRBJ2-1; 8 bases agree with TRBD2. The CDR3 has 20 amino acids. Germline assignment: CDR1 MDHEN and CDR2 SYDVKM. V was clipped by 5 bases and J by 4 bases; unmatched bases: 22. CDR3 DNA: TGTGCCAGCAGTGTGCTCGGGACACCGTTTAGCGGGACTGATTACAATGAGCAGTTCTTC. As protein: CASSVLGTPFSGTDYNEQFF.

This clonotype was seen only a few times. This sequence joins TRBV6-1 and TRBJ2-3, with D maybe TRBD2 (5 bases). CDR3 length equals 14 residues. Germline V gene sequence: CDR1 MNHNS, CDR2 SASEGT. V lost 4 bases, J lost 0 bases, and 8 bases lay in between. In DNA, the CDR3 is TGTGCCAGCAGTGGGCTAGCTAGCACAGATACGCAGTATTTT. Translated, it gives CASSGLASTDTQYF.

The rearrangement links TRBV20-1 to TRBJ2-7; possible D gene TRBD2, 5 bases. This CDR3 region has 16 residues. CDR1 DFQATT and CDR2 SNEGSKA come from the germline V gene (reference sequence). Deletions cut 3 bases from V and 0 bases from J, with 18 bases between. The CDR3 nucleotides read TGCAGTGCTAGTCGACCGGGCCCACGGGGCTCCTACGAGCAGTACTTC. Residues: CSASRPGPRGSYEQYF.

The chain links TRBV5-4 to TRBJ2-1; 9 bases align to TRBD1. This CDR3 is built from 15 residues. V dropped 2 bases and J dropped 7; count of bases not matched to a gene: 7. Germline-derived CDR1 and CDR2 are SGHNT and YYREEE (reference sequence). DNA for the CDR3: TGTGCCAGCAGCTTACCACCGGGACAGGGAAATGAGCAGTTCTTC. It encodes CASSLPPGQGNEQFF.

This clonotype appeared a few times. CDR3 nucleotides: TGTGCCAGCAGTGAACTAGCTAGTATGGCTAGAGAGACCCAGTACTTC. Translated, it gives CASSELASMARETQYF. The chain combines TRBV25-1 with TRBJ2-5; a possible D gene is TRBD2 (5 bases). Germline-derived CDR1 and CDR2 are MGHDK and SYGVNS. The length of the CDR3 is 16 residues. The V end lost 2 bases, the J end lost 4 bases, and 17 bases lay between the germline ends.

The chain employs TRBV6-1 and TRBJ2-2; D ambiguous. Germline V gene lookup returns CDR1 MNHNS and CDR2 SASEGT. This CDR3 has 12 residues. V was pared by 4 bases and J by 5 bases, with 5 bases between. The CDR3 region is CASSGPTGELFF. The CDR3 nucleotides read TGTGCCAGCAGTGGACCTACCGGGGAGCTGTTTTTT.

V and J are TRBV7-9 and TRBJ1-1; TRBD1 matches at 7 bases. The CDR3 is 14 residues long. With 3 bases clipped from V and 4 bases from J, the junction kept 5 bases outside the gene matches. Germline V gene lookup returns CDR1 SEHNR and CDR2 FQNEAQ (reference sequence). CDR3 bases: TGTGCCAGCAGCTTGGCCTCAGGGGGCACTGAAGCTTTCTTT. This sequence encodes CASSLASGGTEAFF.

The chain employs TRBV2 and TRBJ2-2; D is uncertain. The germline V gene encodes CDR1 SNHLY and CDR2 FYNNEI. V was trimmed by 4 bases and J by 8 bases, leaving 8 bases between them. The CDR3 consists of 12 residues. The CDR3 DNA follows: TGTGCCAGCAGTGTAAGGGTAGGGGAGCTGTTTTTT. It translates to CASSVRVGELFF.

In this sample, this clonotype turned up a few times. The chain recombines TRBV29-1 with TRBJ2-2; D uncertain. V was trimmed by 8 bases and J by 4 bases, leaving 14 bases between them. This CDR3 comprises 13 residues. Per germline, CDR1 SQVTM and CDR2 ANQGSEA. This CDR3 is CSIRTVSTGELFF. CDR3 DNA: TGCAGCATCCGGACGGTGAGCACCGGGGAGCTGTTTTTT.

The chain combines TRBV6-5 with TRBJ2-3; TRBD1 is a possible D gene (6 bases). The CDR3 has 15 amino acids. V was clipped by 2 bases and J by 5 bases, with 14 bases between them. From germline, CDR1 is MNHEY and CDR2 SVGAGI. The CDR3 reads CASSYDRRIGDTQYF. The DNA of the CDR3 is TGTGCCAGCAGTTACGACAGGCGCATTGGAGATACGCAGTATTTT.

In DNA, the CDR3 is TGCGCCAGCAGCCCCGGGACAGGTACAATCGGCTACACCTTC. It encodes CASSPGTGTIGYTF. The chain links TRBV5-1 to TRBJ1-2, with 8 bases aligning to TRBD1. The CDR3 has 14 amino acids. The V gene end was trimmed by 4 bases and the J gene end by 8 bases; junction bases not matched to a gene: 10. Looked up from germline, CDR1 is SGHRS and CDR2 is YFSETQ.

The chain joins TRBV6-1 to TRBJ2-2, with D perhaps assigned TRBD1 or TRBD2 (5 bases each). Germline V gene data show CDR1 as MNHNS and CDR2 as SASEGT. The ends were cut back, 5 bases at V and 4 bases at J, with 17 bases in the middle. This CDR3 contains 16 residues. The CDR3 loop reads CASSSGAGTFTGELFF. The DNA for the CDR3 is TGTGCCAGCAGTAGTGGGGCCGGGACCTTCACCGGGGAGCTGTTTTTT.

The chain employs TRBV5-1 and TRBJ1-1, with 8 nucleotides matching TRBD1. The CDR3 covers 17 residues. Germline values: CDR1 SGHRS, CDR2 YFSETQ. After removal of 4 bases from V and 3 bases from J, the junction contained 14 bases not matched to a gene. CDR3 nucleotide sequence: TGCGCCAGCAGCCCGGGGGTCAGAGGACAGGGAGACACTGAAGCTTTCTTT. It is translated as CASSPGVRGQGDTEAFF. The full variable domain, completed using reference TRBV5-1 and TRBJ1-1, is KAGVTQTPRYLIKTRGQQVTLSCSPISGHRSVSWYQQTPGQGLQFLFEYFSETQRNKGNFPGRFSGRQFSNSRSEMNVSTLELGDSALYLCASSPGVRGQGDTEAFFGQGTRLTVV.

In this sample, this clonotype turned up a few times. This sequence joins TRBV20-1 and TRBJ2-7; TRBD2 agrees at 8 bases. The CDR3 contains 14 residues. Germline trimming cut 3 bases from V and 1 base from J; bases unmatched to any gene: 5. The germline V gene has CDR1 DFQATT and CDR2 SNEGSKA (reference sequence). This chain's CDR3 is CSARETSVSYEQYF. The CDR3 nucleotides are TGCAGTGCTAGGGAGACTAGCGTATCCTACGAGCAGTACTTC.

This clonotype rates as medium-sized (0.01 to 0.1%). The chain combines TRBV7-9 with TRBJ2-3; maybe TRBD2 (6 bases). V was cut by 5 bases and J by 5 bases, with 20 bases left in between. This CDR3 region has 16 residues. Germline V gene lookup returns CDR1 SEHNR and CDR2 FQNEAQ (reference sequence). The CDR3 nucleotides are TGTGCCAGCAGCCCCCATCGAACGGGAGAGGGAGATACGCAGTATTTT. This encodes CASSPHRTGEGDTQYF.

This clonotype was found a few times. The CDR3: CATSRGPGPANYGYTF. The CDR3 nucleotides read TGTGCCACCAGCAGAGGGCCGGGACCCGCTAACTATGGCTACACCTTC. The J gene is TRBJ1-2, the V gene TRBV15; D possibly corresponds to TRBD1 (5 bases). This CDR3 comprises 16 residues. CDR1 and CDR2 (germline): LNHNV, YYDKDF (reference sequence). V was shortened by 1 base and J by 0 bases, with 12 bases between the two germline ends.

J is TRBJ2-7 and V is TRBV28; TRBD2 aligns across 10 bases. This CDR3 comprises 14 residues. Trimming cost V 6 bases and J 4 bases; bases outside gene matches: 6. In germline, CDR1 is MDHEN, CDR2 SYDVKM. The CDR3 loop is CASSRAGGVYEQYF. CDR3 DNA sequence: TGTGCCAGCAGCAGAGCGGGAGGGGTATACGAGCAGTACTTC.

The chain recombines TRBV20-1 with TRBJ2-1, with 7 bases identical to TRBD2. The CDR3 length is 20 residues. Germline V gives CDR1 DFQATT, CDR2 SNEGSKA (reference sequence). Trimming took 8 bases from V and 0 from J; bases not matched to a gene: 25. The CDR3 DNA sequence: TGCAGTTTTCCGGCTAGCGGCCTTGCCGTTTACTCGAGCTCCTACAATGAGCAGTTCTTC. This codes for CSFPASGLAVYSSSYNEQFF.

The chain couples TRBV28 to TRBJ1-5; D is unclear. Trimming took 9 bases from V and 4 from J, leaving 7 bases between them. Germline values: CDR1 MDHEN, CDR2 SYDVKM. The CDR3 sequence is 11 residues long. DNA for the CDR3: TGTGCCAGACTAACGAATCAGCCCCAGCATTTT. As protein: CARLTNQPQHF.

There are a few counts of this clonotype. J is TRBJ2-7 and V is TRBV28, with a possible D match to TRBD2 (6 bases). Trimming removed 6 bases from V and 3 bases from J, with 9 bases in between. The CDR3 totals 12 residues. The germline CDR1 and CDR2 sequences are MDHEN and SYDVKM. The CDR3: CASRPTSYEQYF. CDR3 in DNA: TGTGCCAGCAGACCGACTAGCTACGAGCAGTACTTC.

The chain uses TRBV20-1 and TRBJ2-1; TRBD2 matches 9 bases. Looked up from germline, CDR1 is DFQATT and CDR2 is SNEGSKA (reference sequence). Losses at the gene ends were 6 bases for V and 10 bases for J; bases not matched to a gene: 13. This CDR3 has 14 amino acids. Here the CDR3 reads CSAPVSGGLLEQFF. The CDR3 DNA follows: TGCAGTGCCCCCGTTAGCGGGGGACTCTTGGAGCAGTTCTTC.